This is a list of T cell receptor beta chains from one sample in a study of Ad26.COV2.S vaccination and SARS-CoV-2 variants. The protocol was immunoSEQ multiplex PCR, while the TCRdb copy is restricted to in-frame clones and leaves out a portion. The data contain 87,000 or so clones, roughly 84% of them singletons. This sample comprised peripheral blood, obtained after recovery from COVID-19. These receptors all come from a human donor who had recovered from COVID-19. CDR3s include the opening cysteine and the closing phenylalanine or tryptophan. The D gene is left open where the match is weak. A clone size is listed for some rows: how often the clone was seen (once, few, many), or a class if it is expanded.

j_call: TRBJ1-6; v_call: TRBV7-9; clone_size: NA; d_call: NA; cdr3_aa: CASSSDSPLHF; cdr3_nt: TGTGCCAGCAGCTCGGATTCACCCCTCCACTTT
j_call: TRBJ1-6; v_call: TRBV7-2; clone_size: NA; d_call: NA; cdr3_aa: CASSLVGRVGSPLHF; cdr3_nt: TGTGCCAGCAGCTTAGTCGGCAGGGTGGGTTCACCCCTCCACTTT
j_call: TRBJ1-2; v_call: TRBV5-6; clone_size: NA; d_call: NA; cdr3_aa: CASSPPGRANYGYTF; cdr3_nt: TGTGCCAGCAGCCCACCGGGACGGGCGAACTATGGCTACACCTTC
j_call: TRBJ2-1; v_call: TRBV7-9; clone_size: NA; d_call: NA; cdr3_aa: CASRGRSNEQFF; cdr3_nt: TGTGCCAGCAGGGGACGCTCCAATGAGCAGTTCTTC
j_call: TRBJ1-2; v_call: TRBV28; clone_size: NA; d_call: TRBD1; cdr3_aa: CASSLWEDRALFYGYTF; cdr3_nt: TGTGCCAGCAGTTTATGGGAAGACAGGGCACTATTCTATGGCTACACCTTC
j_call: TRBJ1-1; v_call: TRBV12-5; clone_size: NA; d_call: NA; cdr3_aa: CASGFAQNTEAFF; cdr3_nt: TGTGCTAGTGGTTTTGCACAGAACACTGAAGCTTTCTTT
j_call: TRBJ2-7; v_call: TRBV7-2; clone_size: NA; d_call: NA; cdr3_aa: CASSLARGSYEQYF; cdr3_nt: TGTGCCAGCAGTCTAGCACGGGGAAGCTACGAGCAGTACTTC
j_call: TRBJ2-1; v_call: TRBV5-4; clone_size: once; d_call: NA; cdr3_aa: CASSLISEGEQFF; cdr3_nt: TGTGCCAGCAGCTTGATTAGCGAGGGTGAGCAGTTCTTC
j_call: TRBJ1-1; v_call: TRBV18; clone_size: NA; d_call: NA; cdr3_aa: CASSPTIDMNTEAFF; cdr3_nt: TGTGCCAGCTCACCTACAATAGACATGAACACTGAAGCTTTCTTT
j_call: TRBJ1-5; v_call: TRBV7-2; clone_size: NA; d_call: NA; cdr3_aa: CASSGEGVLNQPQHF; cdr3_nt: TGTGCCAGCAGCGGGGAGGGCGTCCTCAATCAGCCCCAGCATTTT
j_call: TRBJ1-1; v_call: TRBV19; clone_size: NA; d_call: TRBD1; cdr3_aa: CASSTRTGRTIEAFF; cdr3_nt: TGTGCCAGTAGTACCAGGACAGGCCGTACTATTGAAGCTTTCTTT
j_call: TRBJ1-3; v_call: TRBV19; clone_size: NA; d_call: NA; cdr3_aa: CASSSSSGIFSGNTIYF; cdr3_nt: TGTGCCAGTAGTTCGTCTTCCGGGATCTTCTCTGGAAACACCATATATTTT
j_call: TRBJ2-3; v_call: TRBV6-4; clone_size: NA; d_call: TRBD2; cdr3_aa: CASSSGSADTQYF; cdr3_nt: TGTGCCAGCTCTAGCGGGAGCGCAGATACGCAGTATTTT
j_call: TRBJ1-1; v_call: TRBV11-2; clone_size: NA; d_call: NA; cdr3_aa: CASSLGPRSEAFF; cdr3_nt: TGTGCCAGCAGCTTAGGACCGAGGTCTGAAGCTTTCTTT
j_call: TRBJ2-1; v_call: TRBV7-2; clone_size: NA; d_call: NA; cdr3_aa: CASSLVGGAGYNEQFF; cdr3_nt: TGTGCCAGCAGCTTAGTTGGGGGGGCTGGGTACAATGAGCAGTTCTTC
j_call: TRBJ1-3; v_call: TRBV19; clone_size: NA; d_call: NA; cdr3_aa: CASSLGTLGNTIYF; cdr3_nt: TGTGCCAGTAGTCTTGGGACGCTGGGAAACACCATATATTTT
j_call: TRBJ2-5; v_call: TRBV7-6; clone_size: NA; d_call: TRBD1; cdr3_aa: CASSLRDRGLETQYF; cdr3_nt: TGTGCCAGCAGCTTAAGGGACAGAGGGTTGGAGACCCAGTACTTC
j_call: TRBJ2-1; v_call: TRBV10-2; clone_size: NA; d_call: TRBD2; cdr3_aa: CASSESRLAWDNEQFF; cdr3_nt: TGCGCCAGCAGTGAGTCTCGACTAGCGTGGGACAATGAGCAGTTCTTC
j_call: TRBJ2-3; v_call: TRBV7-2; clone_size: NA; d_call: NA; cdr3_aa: CASSSVRGKTDTQYF; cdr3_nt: TGTGCCAGCAGTTCCGTAAGGGGGAAAACAGATACGCAGTATTTT
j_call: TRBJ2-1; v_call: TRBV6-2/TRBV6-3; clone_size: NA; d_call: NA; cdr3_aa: CASSYTRSSYNEQFF; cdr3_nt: TGTGCCAGCAGTTACACAAGGAGCTCCTACAATGAGCAGTTCTTC
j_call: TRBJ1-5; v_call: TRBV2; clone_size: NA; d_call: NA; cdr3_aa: CASSDRNQPQHF; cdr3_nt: TGTGCCAGCAGCGACAGAAATCAGCCCCAGCATTTT
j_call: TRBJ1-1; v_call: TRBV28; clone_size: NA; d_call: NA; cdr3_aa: CASNGGGNTEAFF; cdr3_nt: TGTGCCAGTAACGGGGGAGGGAACACTGAAGCTTTCTTT
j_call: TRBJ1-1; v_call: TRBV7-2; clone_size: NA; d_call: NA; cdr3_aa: CASSDRLEAFF; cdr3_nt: TGTGCCAGCAGCGACAGGCTCGAAGCTTTCTTT
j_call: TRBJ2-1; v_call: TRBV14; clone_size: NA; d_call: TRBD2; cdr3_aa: CASSHRLAGAYNEQFF; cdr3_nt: TGTGCCAGCAGCCACAGACTAGCGGGAGCATACAATGAGCAGTTCTTC
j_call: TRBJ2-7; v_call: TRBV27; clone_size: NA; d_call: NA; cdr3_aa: CASSLRAHYEQYF; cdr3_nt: TGTGCCAGCAGTCTCAGGGCCCACTACGAGCAGTACTTC
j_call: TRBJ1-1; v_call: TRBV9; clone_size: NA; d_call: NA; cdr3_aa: CASSVDFGRSEAFF; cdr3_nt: TGTGCCAGCAGCGTAGATTTCGGGAGATCTGAAGCTTTCTTT
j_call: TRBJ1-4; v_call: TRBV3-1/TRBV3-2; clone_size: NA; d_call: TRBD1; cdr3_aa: CASSPRTGAGNEKLFF; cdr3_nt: TGTGCCAGCAGCCCCCGGACAGGGGCAGGTAATGAAAAACTGTTTTTT
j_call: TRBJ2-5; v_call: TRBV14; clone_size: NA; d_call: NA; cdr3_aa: CASSQATIQETQYF; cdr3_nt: TGTGCCAGCAGCCAAGCCACCATCCAAGAGACCCAGTACTTC
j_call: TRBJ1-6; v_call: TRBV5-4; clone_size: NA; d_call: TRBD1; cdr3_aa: CASSLPGRGHSPLHF; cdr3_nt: TGTGCCAGCAGCCTCCCGGGGAGGGGGCATTCACCCCTCCACTTT
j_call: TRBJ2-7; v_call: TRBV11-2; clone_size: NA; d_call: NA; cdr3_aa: CASSLGGGPYEQYF; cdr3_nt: TGTGCCAGCAGCTTAGGCGGGGGCCCCTACGAGCAGTACTTC
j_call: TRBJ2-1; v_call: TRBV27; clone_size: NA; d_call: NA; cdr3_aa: CASSPRDNEQFF; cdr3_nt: TGTGCCAGCAGCCCGAGGGATAATGAGCAGTTCTTC
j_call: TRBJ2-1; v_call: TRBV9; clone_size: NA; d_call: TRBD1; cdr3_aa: CASSVGDSAYSPNEQFF; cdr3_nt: TGTGCCAGCAGCGTAGGGGACAGCGCCTACTCCCCCAATGAGCAGTTCTTC
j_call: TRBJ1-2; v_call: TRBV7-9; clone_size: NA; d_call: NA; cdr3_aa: CASSFPGGAGGYTF; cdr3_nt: TGTGCCAGCAGCTTCCCGGGGGGGGCTGGGGGCTACACCTTC
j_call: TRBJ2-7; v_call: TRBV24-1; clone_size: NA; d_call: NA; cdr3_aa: CATSDPQEYSSYEQYF; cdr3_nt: TGTGCCACCAGTGATCCCCAGGAGTATTCCTCCTACGAGCAGTACTTC
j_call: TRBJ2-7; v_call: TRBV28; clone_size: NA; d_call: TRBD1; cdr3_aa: CASSGQGFTSYEQYF; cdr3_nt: TGTGCCAGCAGTGGACAGGGGTTCACCTCCTACGAGCAGTACTTC
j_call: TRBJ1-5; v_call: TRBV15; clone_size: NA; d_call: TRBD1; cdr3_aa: CATSSRTGVNQPQHF; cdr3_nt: TGTGCCACCAGCAGCAGGACAGGGGTTAATCAGCCCCAGCATTTT
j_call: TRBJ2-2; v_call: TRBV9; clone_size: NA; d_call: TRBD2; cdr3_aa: CASSAHYPGLGGSGELFF; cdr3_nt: TGTGCCAGCAGCGCCCATTACCCGGGACTAGGAGGCTCCGGGGAGCTGTTTTTT
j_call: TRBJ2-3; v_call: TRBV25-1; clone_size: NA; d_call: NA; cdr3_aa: CASSEYKGQGRDTQYF; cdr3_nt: TGTGCCAGCAGTGAATATAAGGGGCAGGGGAGAGATACGCAGTATTTT
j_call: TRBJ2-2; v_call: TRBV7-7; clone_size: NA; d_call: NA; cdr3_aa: CASSLEVVSFMGTGELFF; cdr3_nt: TGTGCCAGCAGCTTAGAGGTTGTAAGTTTTATGGGCACCGGGGAGCTGTTTTTT
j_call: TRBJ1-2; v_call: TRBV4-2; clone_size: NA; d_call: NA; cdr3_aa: CASSQEDRRNNYGYTF; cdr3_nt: TGTGCCAGCAGCCAAGAAGACAGGCGAAATAACTATGGCTACACCTTC